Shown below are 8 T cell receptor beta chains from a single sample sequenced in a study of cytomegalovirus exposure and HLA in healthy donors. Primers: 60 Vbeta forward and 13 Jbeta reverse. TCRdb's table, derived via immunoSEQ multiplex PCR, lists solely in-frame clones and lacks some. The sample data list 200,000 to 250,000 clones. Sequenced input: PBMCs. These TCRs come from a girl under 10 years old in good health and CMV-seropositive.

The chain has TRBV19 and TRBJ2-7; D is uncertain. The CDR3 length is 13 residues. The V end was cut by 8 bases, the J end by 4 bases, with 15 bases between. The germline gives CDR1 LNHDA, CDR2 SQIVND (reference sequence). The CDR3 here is CASSTEKWYEQYF. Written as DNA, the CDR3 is TGTGCCAGTTCTACGGAGAAGTGGTACGAGCAGTACTTC. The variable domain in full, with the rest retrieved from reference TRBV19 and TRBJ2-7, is DGGITQSPKYLFRKEGQNVTLSCEQNLNHDAMYWYRQDPGQGLRLIYYSQIVNDFQKGDIAEGYSVSREKKESFPLTVTSAQKNPTAFYLCASSTEKWYEQYFGPGTRLTVT.

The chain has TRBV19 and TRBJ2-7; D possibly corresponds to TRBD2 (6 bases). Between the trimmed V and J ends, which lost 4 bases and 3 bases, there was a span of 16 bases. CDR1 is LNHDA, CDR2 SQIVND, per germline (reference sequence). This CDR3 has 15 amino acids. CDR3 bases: TGTGCCAGTAGTACCGGTCGGCGGGGTAACTACGAGCAGTACTTC. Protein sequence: CASSTGRRGNYEQYF.

In nucleotides, the CDR3 is TGTGCCAGCAGGCTAGCGGGAGGAAACTACGAGCAGTACTTC. It translates to CASRLAGGNYEQYF. The chain recombines TRBV28 with TRBJ2-7, with 11 bases aligning to TRBD2. V was clipped by 6 bases and J by 3 bases; unmatched bases: 4. CDR1 is MDHEN and CDR2 is SYDVKM in the germline V gene. This CDR3 has 14 amino acids.

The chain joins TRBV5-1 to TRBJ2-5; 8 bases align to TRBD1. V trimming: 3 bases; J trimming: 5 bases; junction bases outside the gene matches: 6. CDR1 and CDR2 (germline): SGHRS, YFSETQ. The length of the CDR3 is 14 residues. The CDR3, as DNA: TGCGCCAGCAGCTCCGGACAGGGTGGTGAGACCCAGTACTTC. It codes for CASSSGQGGETQYF.

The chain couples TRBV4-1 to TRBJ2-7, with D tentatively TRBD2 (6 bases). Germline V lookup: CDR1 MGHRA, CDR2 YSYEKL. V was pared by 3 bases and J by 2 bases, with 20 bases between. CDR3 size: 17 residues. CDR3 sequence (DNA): TGCGCCAGCAGCCAGGCCGTCGTAGCGGAGCCCACCTACGAGCAGTACTTC. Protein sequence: CASSQAVVAEPTYEQYF.

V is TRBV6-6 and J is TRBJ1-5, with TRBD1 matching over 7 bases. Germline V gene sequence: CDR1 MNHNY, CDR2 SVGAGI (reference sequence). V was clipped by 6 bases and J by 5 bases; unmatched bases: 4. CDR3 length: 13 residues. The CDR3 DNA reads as TGTGCCAGCAGCGGACAGGTTTATCAGCCCCAGCATTTT. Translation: CASSGQVYQPQHF.

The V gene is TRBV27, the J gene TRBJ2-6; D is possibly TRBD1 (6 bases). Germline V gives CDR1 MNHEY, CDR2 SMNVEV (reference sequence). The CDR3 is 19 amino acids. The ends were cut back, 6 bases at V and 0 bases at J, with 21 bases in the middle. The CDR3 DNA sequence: TGTGCCAGCAGATATTTCGGGGCCAGGGGCAGCTCTGGGGCCAACGTCCTGACTTTC. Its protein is CASRYFGARGSSGANVLTF.

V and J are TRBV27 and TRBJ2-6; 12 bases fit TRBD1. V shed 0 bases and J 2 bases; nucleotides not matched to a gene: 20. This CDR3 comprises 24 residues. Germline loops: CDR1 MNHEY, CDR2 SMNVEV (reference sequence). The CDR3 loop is CASSLSIGNLMRDRGQTGANVLTF. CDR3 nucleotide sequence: TGTGCCAGCAGTTTATCGATAGGGAACTTGATGCGGGACAGGGGGCAAACTGGGGCCAACGTCCTGACTTTC.